This TCR beta chain was retrieved from a study of blood T cell repertoires in COVID-19. Sequencing used immunoSEQ multiplex PCR; TCRdb keeps in-frame clones, though not all of them. The data contain 150,000 to 250,000 clones, 82% of them singletons. The receptor comes from a middle-aged man who had recovered from COVID-19. The sample was PBMCs or T cells enriched from blood (not recorded which).

In nucleotides, the CDR3 is TGTGCCAGCAGCGCGTTACAGGGGCGGCCCACCGCGTCGGGCTACACCTTC. It specifies CASSALQGRPTASGYTF. This rearrangement joins TRBV9 to TRBJ1-2, with 7 bases lining up with TRBD1. V shed 3 bases, J shed 8 bases, and the junction held 19 bases outside the gene matches. The CDR3 totals 17 residues. Germline assignment: CDR1 SGDLS and CDR2 YYNGEE.